The rows below give T cell receptor beta chains drawn from one sample of a study of T cell changes during pregnancy in multiple sclerosis. The method was immunoSEQ multiplex PCR; TCRdb's version includes in-frame clones alone and lacks a portion of them. The sample has roughly 100,000 clones, about 90% seen once. Specimen: peripheral blood, collected before pregnancy. These receptors all come from a female donor with multiple sclerosis, enrolled in a pregnancy study. Both conserved end residues are part of each CDR3. A D gene is named only where the DNA matches it firmly. Size values are once, few and many counts, or a class for expanded clones, and some rows have none.

clone_size,j_call,v_call,d_call,cdr3_aa,cdr3_nt
-,TRBJ2-5,TRBV5-1,TRBD2,CASSSEGLAAETQYF,TGCGCCAGCAGCTCCGAAGGACTAGCTGCGGAGACCCAGTACTTC
-,TRBJ2-4,TRBV11-3,-,CASSSGAAKNIQYF,TGTGCCAGCAGCTCTGGGGCCGCCAAAAACATTCAGTACTTC
-,TRBJ2-7,TRBV4-1,-,CASSQDERRHEQYF,TGCGCCAGCAGCCAAGATGAGAGGAGGCACGAGCAGTACTTC
-,TRBJ1-2,TRBV23-1,-,CASSQRERHRASYGYTF,TGCGCCAGCAGTCAACGGGAAAGACACAGGGCTTCCTATGGCTACACCTTC
-,TRBJ2-2,TRBV2,-,CASSDSGTGELFF,TGTGCCAGCAGTGATAGCGGTACCGGGGAGCTGTTTTTT
-,TRBJ2-2,TRBV5-1,TRBD2,CASSTLAGDTGELFF,TGCGCCAGCAGCACACTAGCGGGAGACACCGGGGAGCTGTTTTTT
-,TRBJ1-5,TRBV7-2,-,CASSLAIDTLGNQPQHF,TGTGCCAGCAGCTTAGCCATAGACACCCTGGGCAATCAGCCCCAGCATTTT
-,TRBJ2-1,TRBV5-8,TRBD1,CASSYPLGQGREQFF,TGTGCCAGCAGCTATCCTTTAGGACAGGGCCGGGAGCAGTTCTTC
-,TRBJ1-1,TRBV5-3,TRBD1,CARSWDRGSNTEAFF,TGTGCCAGAAGCTGGGACAGGGGATCAAACACTGAAGCTTTCTTT
-,TRBJ2-7,TRBV9,-,CASSVSWSSEQYF,TGTGCCAGCAGCGTAAGTTGGAGTAGCGAGCAGTACTTC
-,TRBJ2-3,TRBV29-1,-,CSVSSQMAGGDTQYF,TGCAGCGTCTCGAGTCAGATGGCTGGCGGCGATACGCAGTATTTT
-,TRBJ2-1,TRBV27,TRBD2,CASSEREIHNEQFF,TGTGCCAGCAGTGAGCGGGAGATACACAATGAGCAGTTCTTC
once,TRBJ1-2,TRBV28,-,CASSLRSRAGYTF,TGTGCCAGCAGCCTACGAAGCCGTGCGGGCTACACCTTC
-,TRBJ2-7,TRBV4-3,TRBD1,CASSQVETTGVPYEQYF,TGCGCCAGCAGCCAAGTAGAGACCACAGGGGTCCCTTACGAGCAGTACTTC
-,TRBJ1-4,TRBV28,-,CASSFIRNEKLFF,TGTGCCAGCAGTTTTATCCGTAATGAAAAACTGTTTTTT
-,TRBJ1-2,TRBV5-1,TRBD1,CASSVTGGYGYTF,TGCGCCAGCAGCGTGACAGGGGGGTATGGCTACACCTTC
-,TRBJ1-1,TRBV6-1,TRBD1,CASSEDRGRPEAFF,TGTGCCAGCAGTGAAGACAGGGGGCGTCCTGAAGCTTTCTTT
-,TRBJ1-2,TRBV5-1,-,CASSPETGNYGYTF,TGCGCCAGCAGCCCGGAGACAGGAAACTATGGCTACACCTTC
-,TRBJ1-4,TRBV27,-,CASSIPGQTLSTNEKLFF,TGTGCCAGCAGTATACCCGGACAGACCCTTTCCACTAATGAAAAACTGTTTTTT
-,TRBJ2-7,TRBV5-1,-,CASSLQNGEQYF,TGCGCCAGCAGCCTGCAGAACGGGGAGCAGTACTTC
-,TRBJ2-1,TRBV7-8,TRBD1,CASSSGTGDNEQFF,TGTGCCAGCAGCTCCGGGACAGGGGACAATGAGCAGTTCTTC
-,TRBJ2-7,TRBV6-6,-,CASSYVQGYEQYF,TGTGCCAGCAGTTACGTTCAGGGATACGAGCAGTACTTC
once,TRBJ2-1,TRBV5-1,TRBD2,CASLNPLAGGGRNEQFF,TGCGCCAGCTTGAACCCTTTAGCGGGAGGCGGTCGTAATGAGCAGTTCTTC
once,TRBJ2-5,TRBV11-2,-,CASSSRTVYQETQYF,TGTGCCAGCAGCTCCCGGACAGTGTACCAAGAGACCCAGTACTTC
-,TRBJ2-2,TRBV7-2,TRBD1,CASSLGSGTVRAGELFF,TGTGCCAGCAGCTTAGGCTCCGGGACAGTTAGGGCCGGGGAGCTGTTTTTT
-,TRBJ2-1,TRBV28,-,CASSLALAEGPFF,TGTGCCAGCAGTTTAGCCCTAGCCGAGGGCCCGTTCTTC
-,TRBJ2-1,TRBV30,TRBD2,CAWRGLAGGSYNEQFF,TGTGCCTGGAGGGGACTAGCGGGAGGCTCCTACAATGAGCAGTTCTTC